These 25 T cell receptor beta chains came from one sample sequenced in a study of T cell responses to AZD1222 COVID-19 vaccine. The data were produced by immunoSEQ multiplex PCR, yet TCRdb's version contains in-frame clones alone and is incomplete. Among more than 110,000 clones listed, 88% were seen once. Sequenced material: peripheral blood, taken 28 days after the second AZD1222 dose. The receptor source for this set is an adult who received the AZD1222 COVID-19 vaccine.

This chain links TRBV6-4 with TRBJ1-1; the D gene is possibly TRBD1 (5 bases). The germline CDR1 and CDR2 sequences are MRHNA and SNTAGT. The CDR3 totals 13 residues. V was clipped by 11 bases and J by 4 bases, with 17 bases between them. For the CDR3, the DNA is TGTGCCCGGACACGGGGGGGGTTCACTGAAGCTTTCTTT. This sequence encodes CARTRGGFTEAFF.

The chain joins TRBV28 to TRBJ1-2; the D is unclear. Germline CDR1 and CDR2: MDHEN and SYDVKM. The CDR3 is made up of 14 amino acids. V lost 8 bases and J 0 bases, leaving 13 bases between the germline ends. CDR3 nucleotides: TGTGCCAGCTCGCGTCTACTAACTAACTATGGCTACACCTTC. Its protein is CASSRLLTNYGYTF.

The chain carries TRBV7-3 and TRBJ2-3, with a possible D match to TRBD2 (6 bases). The V and J ends lost 5 bases and 0 bases respectively, with 15 bases between them. The germline CDR1 and CDR2 sequences are SGHTA and FQGTGA. CDR3 length: 16 residues. CDR3 sequence (DNA): TGTGCCAGCAGCCCCAATTTAGCGGCCAGCACAGATACGCAGTATTTT. Its protein is CASSPNLAASTDTQYF. The entire variable domain, with the rest obtained from reference TRBV7-3 and TRBJ2-3, is as follows: GAGVSQTPSNKVTEKGKYVELRCDPISGHTALYWYRQSLGQGPEFLIYFQGTGAADDSGLPNDRFFAVRPEGSVSTLKIQRTERGDSAVYLCASSPNLAASTDTQYFGPGTRLTVL.

This clone was seen a few times. The V and J genes are TRBV7-9 and TRBJ1-1; tentative D call: TRBD1 (5 bases). This CDR3 is 16 amino acids long. The germline V gene has CDR1 SEHNR and CDR2 FQNEAQ (reference sequence). Trimming cost V 6 bases and J 0 bases, with 17 bases left between them. The CDR3 loop is CASRPTGGGLNTEAFF. The CDR3 DNA reads as TGTGCCAGCAGGCCAACAGGTGGTGGCCTGAACACTGAAGCTTTCTTT.

The rearrangement uses TRBV30 and TRBJ2-2; 7 bases agree with TRBD2. V was clipped by 5 bases and J by 4 bases; unmatched bases: 4. The germline V gene has CDR1 GTSNPN and CDR2 SVGIG (reference sequence). The CDR3 spans 13 residues. DNA of the CDR3: TGTGCCTGGTTTGGGGGGGGCACCGGGGAGCTGTTTTTT. Encoded protein: CAWFGGGTGELFF. The variable domain in full, completed from reference TRBV30 and TRBJ2-2, reads SQTIHQWPATLVQPVGSPLSLECTVEGTSNPNLYWYRQAAGRGLQLLFYSVGIGQISSEVPQNLSASRPQDRQFILSSKKLLLSDSGFYLCAWFGGGTGELFFGEGSRLTVL.

The count of this clone is one. J is TRBJ2-7 and V is TRBV10-2, with 7 nucleotides matching TRBD1. V shed 6 bases and J 3 bases; nucleotides not matched to a gene: 8. This CDR3 contains 14 residues. Germline V gene sequence: CDR1 WSHSY, CDR2 SAAADI. CDR3 in DNA: TGCGCCAGCAGCCGGGACAGCGTAGTCTACGAGCAGTACTTC. This translates into CASSRDSVVYEQYF.

The chain links TRBV5-6 to TRBJ2-4; TRBD1 aligns across 7 bases. J gave up 7 bases and V 3 bases, and 4 bases lay outside the gene matches. Germline CDR1 reads SGHDT; CDR2 reads YYEEEE. The CDR3 spans 13 residues. This chain's CDR3 is CASSYGRGNIQYF. The CDR3 DNA reads TGTGCCAGCAGCTATGGCAGGGGGAACATTCAGTACTTC.

The V gene is TRBV7-8, the J gene TRBJ2-5; 8 nucleotides match TRBD2. The germline gives CDR1 SGHVS, CDR2 FQNEAQ. Unmatched junction bases numbered 4, after V lost 5 bases and J lost 2 bases. The CDR3 is made up of 14 amino acids. CDR3 in amino acids: CASSPTSVQETQYF. The CDR3 DNA is TGTGCCAGCAGCCCGACTAGCGTACAAGAGACCCAGTACTTC.

This clone was observed a few times. This rearrangement joins TRBV7-2 to TRBJ2-5; a possible D gene is TRBD1 (6 bases). CDR1 is SGHTA and CDR2 is FQGNSA in the germline V gene. CDR3 length: 15 residues. Trimming took off 1 base at V and 3 bases at J, with 12 bases between the two ends. The chain's CDR3 is CASSLGGQGKETQYF. DNA of the CDR3: TGTGCCAGCAGCTTAGGGGGACAAGGGAAAGAGACCCAGTACTTC.

The count of this clone is one. The rearrangement uses TRBV5-1 and TRBJ2-7, with D unclear. CDR1 is SGHRS, CDR2 YFSETQ, per germline. Trimming stripped 3 bases from V and 2 bases from J, with 9 bases between. The CDR3 contains 13 residues. The CDR3 here is CASSYGTTYEQYF. In DNA, the CDR3 is TGCGCCAGCAGCTACGGAACCACCTACGAGCAGTACTTC.

The chain carries TRBV12-3 or TRBV12-4 and TRBJ1-5; D is undetermined. V lost 6 bases and J 5 bases, leaving 8 bases between the germline ends. The CDR3 has 12 residues. CDR3 region: CASRSDDQPQHF. The CDR3 nucleotides read TGTGCCAGCAGGTCTGACGATCAGCCCCAGCATTTT.

This clone appeared a few times. The rearrangement uses TRBV5-4 and TRBJ1-1; no definite D call. Trimming pared 0 bases from V and 7 bases from J, leaving 7 bases between. This CDR3 is built from 12 residues. Germline CDR1 and CDR2: SGHNT and YYREEE (reference sequence). DNA of the CDR3: TGTGCCAGCAGCTTGGAGCAAGGTGAAGCTTTCTTT. This translates into CASSLEQGEAFF. The full variable domain, with the rest looked up from reference TRBV5-4 and TRBJ1-1, is ETGVTQSPTHLIKTRGQQVTLRCSSQSGHNTVSWYQQALGQGPQFIFQYYREEENGRGNFPPRFSGLQFPNYSSELNVNALELDDSALYLCASSLEQGEAFFGQGTRLTVV.

The rearrangement uses TRBV2 and TRBJ1-5; TRBD1 aligns across 7 bases. Germline CDR1 and CDR2: SNHLY and FYNNEI. Germline trimming cut 4 bases from V and 0 bases from J; bases unmatched to any gene: 3. There are 15 residues in the CDR3. The CDR3 DNA sequence: TGTGCCAGCAGTGGACAGGGTCCTAGCAATCAGCCCCAGCATTTT. Translation gives CASSGQGPSNQPQHF.

V and J are TRBV30 and TRBJ2-2, with TRBD2 matching over 7 bases. Per germline, CDR1 GTSNPN and CDR2 SVGIG (reference sequence). The CDR3 consists of 15 residues. Unmatched junction bases numbered 4, after V lost 3 bases and J lost 0 bases. The CDR3 here is CAWRRGGPNTGELFF. DNA of the CDR3: TGTGCCTGGAGGCGCGGGGGACCGAACACCGGGGAGCTGTTTTTT.

This chain joins TRBV4-2 and TRBJ2-5, with 12 bases that match TRBD2. V trimming: 0 bases; J trimming: 2 bases; junction bases outside the gene matches: 4. The CDR3 has 17 amino acids. Germline V CDR1 and CDR2: LGHNA, YNFKEQ. The chain's CDR3 is CASSQDPLAGGQETQYF. The DNA of the CDR3 is TGTGCCAGCAGCCAAGATCCCCTAGCGGGGGGGCAAGAGACCCAGTACTTC.

The chain uses TRBV3-1 (or the pseudogene TRBV3-2) and TRBJ1-2, with no clear D. V lost 3 bases to trimming and J lost 2 bases, with 16 bases between them. This CDR3 has 16 amino acids. From germline, CDR1 is LGHDT and CDR2 YNNKEL (reference sequence). The CDR3, as DNA: TGTGCCAGCAGCCAGATATTAGGACGATCAAACTATGGCTACACCTTC. It is translated as CASSQILGRSNYGYTF.

This clone was seen more than once but under ten times. The J gene is TRBJ1-5, the V gene TRBV5-1; TRBD1 aligns across 8 bases. The CDR3 loop spans 15 amino acids. Trimming removed 3 bases from V and 5 bases from J; junction bases left unmatched: 7. Germline V lookup: CDR1 SGHRS, CDR2 YFSETQ. The CDR3 bases are TGCGCCAGCAGCTCCGGCGACAGGGGCGATCAGCCCCAGCATTTT. This translates into CASSSGDRGDQPQHF. Looking up the rest from reference TRBV5-1 and TRBJ1-5 gives the full variable domain: KAGVTQTPRYLIKTRGQQVTLSCSPISGHRSVSWYQQTPGQGLQFLFEYFSETQRNKGNFPGRFSGRQFSNSRSEMNVSTLELGDSALYLCASSSGDRGDQPQHFGDGTRLSIL.

The chain combines TRBV19 with TRBJ2-3; 11 bases match TRBD2. The CDR3 is made up of 15 amino acids. Germline V gives CDR1 LNHDA, CDR2 SQIVND (reference sequence). The J segment lost 2 bases and the V segment lost 7 bases, leaving 5 bases of the junction unmatched. The CDR3 region is CASTTSGGATDTQYF. The CDR3 DNA is TGTGCCAGTACTACTAGCGGGGGCGCCACAGATACGCAGTATTTT.

The rearrangement joins TRBV30 to TRBJ2-3; perhaps TRBD1 as D (5 bases). CDR3 size: 13 residues. CDR1 is GTSNPN and CDR2 is SVGIG in the germline V gene (reference sequence). V shed 5 bases and J shed 1 base, with 10 bases lying between them. CDR3 in amino acids: CAWDSLGTDTQYF. The CDR3 coding sequence is TGTGCCTGGGACAGCCTAGGCACAGATACGCAGTATTTT.

As to this clone: The same CDR3 can be traced to other DNA sequences in this sample. J is TRBJ2-3 and V is TRBV9; D gene unclear. The CDR3 is made up of 16 amino acids. With 0 bases removed from V and 1 base from J, the gap between germline ends came to 12 bases. Germline V gives CDR1 SGDLS, CDR2 YYNGEE. CDR3 sequence (DNA): TGTGCCAGCAGCGTAGTCGCGAGTGGTGGCACAGATACGCAGTATTTT. Translating gives CASSVVASGGTDTQYF.

J is TRBJ2-6 and V is TRBV30, with unresolved D. The V end was cut by 4 bases, the J end by 1 base, with 11 bases between. The CDR3 totals 15 residues. Germline V lookup: CDR1 GTSNPN, CDR2 SVGIG (reference sequence). The DNA for the CDR3 is TGTGCCTGGATAACACGATCTTCTGGGGCCAACGTCCTGACTTTC. As protein: CAWITRSSGANVLTF.

The chain joins TRBV3-1 (or the pseudogene TRBV3-2) to TRBJ2-5; perhaps TRBD1 as D (7 bases). The CDR3 contains 15 residues. V lost 5 bases, J lost 5 bases, and 18 bases lay in between. Germline lookup yields CDR1 LGHDT and CDR2 YNNKEL (reference sequence). The CDR3 here is CASSFPQGGGETQYF. The CDR3, as DNA: TGTGCCAGCAGCTTCCCTCAGGGGGGTGGCGAGACCCAGTACTTC.

This clone has just one count. This rearrangement joins TRBV21-1 to TRBJ1-2; TRBD1 is the table's D call and was not checked against the DNA. TRBV21-1 is a recognized pseudogene. This CDR3 is 17 amino acids long. The CDR3 spells CASSKKGTGCFFYGYTF. DNA for the CDR3: TGTGCCAGCAGCAAAAAAGGGACAGGGTGTTTCTTCTATGGCTACACCTTC.

The table lists this clone with a count of one. The chain has TRBV7-2 and TRBJ1-2, with TRBD1 matching over 8 bases. CDR1 is SGHTA, CDR2 FQGNSA, per germline. V shed 6 bases, J shed 8 bases, and the junction held 14 bases outside the gene matches. The CDR3 runs 15 residues. This chain's CDR3 is CASSYSSGQGMGYTF. In DNA form, the CDR3 reads TGTGCCAGCAGTTATTCTTCTGGACAGGGAATGGGCTACACCTTC.

The chain uses TRBV19 and TRBJ2-5; no clear D. This CDR3 is 12 amino acids long. V was shortened by 9 bases and J by 4 bases, with 12 bases between the two germline ends. Germline assignment: CDR1 LNHDA and CDR2 SQIVND (reference sequence). The DNA for the CDR3 is TGTGCCAGCAGCTGGAAGGGAGAGACCCAGTACTTC. It translates to CASSWKGETQYF.